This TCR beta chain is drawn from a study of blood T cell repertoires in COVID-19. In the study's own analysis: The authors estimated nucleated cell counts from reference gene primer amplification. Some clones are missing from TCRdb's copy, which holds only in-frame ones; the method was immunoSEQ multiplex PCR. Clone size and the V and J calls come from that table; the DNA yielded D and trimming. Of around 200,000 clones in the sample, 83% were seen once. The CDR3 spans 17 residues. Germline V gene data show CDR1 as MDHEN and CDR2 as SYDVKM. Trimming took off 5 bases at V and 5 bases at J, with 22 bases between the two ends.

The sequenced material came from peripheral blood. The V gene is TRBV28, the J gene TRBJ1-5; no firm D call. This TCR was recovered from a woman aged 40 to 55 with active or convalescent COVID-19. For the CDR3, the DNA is TGTGCCAGCAGTCCCTCCAGTAGCGTCCAATTTCATCAGCCCCAGCATTTT. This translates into CASSPSSSVQFHQPQHF.